One T cell receptor beta chain is described in this entry. The antigen is unknown. This sample is part of a study of cytomegalovirus exposure and HLA in healthy donors. Study results and limitations: The study assumed roughly uniform donor sequencing depth for presence/absence analyses. Specific recognition of CMV antigens was confirmed in vitro for a few chains (all CMV-associated). A further, later analysis showed that HLA-associated TCR beta chains (compared with equally common others) were more clonally expanded.

Each donor was nominally healthy when sampled (though unrecorded immune exposures were likely). The CDR3 sequence is 14 residues long. Germline lookup yields CDR1 SGHAT and CDR2 FQNNGV. Trimming stripped 6 bases from V and 0 bases from J, with 9 bases between. PCR involved 60 Vbeta and 13 Jbeta primers. Profiling relied on immunoSEQ multiplex PCR, and the TCRdb table lists in-frame clones only, not all of them. The sample lists roughly 150,000 clones; approximately 80% were seen once. The sequencing sample was made of PBMCs. This sequence was found in a man aged 40-49 years in good health and CMV-seropositive. The V and J genes are TRBV11-2 and TRBJ2-4; D unresolved. The CDR3 nucleotides read TGTGCCAGCAGTCAAACAGTAGCCAAAAACATTCAGTACTTC. Protein product: CASSQTVAKNIQYF.